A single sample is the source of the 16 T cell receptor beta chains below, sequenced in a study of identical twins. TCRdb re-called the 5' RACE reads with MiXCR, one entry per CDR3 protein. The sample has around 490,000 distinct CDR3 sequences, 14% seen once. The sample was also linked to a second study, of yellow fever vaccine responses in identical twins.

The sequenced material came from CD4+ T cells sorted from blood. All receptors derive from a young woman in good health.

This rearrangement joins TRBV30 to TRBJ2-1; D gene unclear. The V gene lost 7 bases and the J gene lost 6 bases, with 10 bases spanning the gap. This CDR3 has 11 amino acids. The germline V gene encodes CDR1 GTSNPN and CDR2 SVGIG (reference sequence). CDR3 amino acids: CASNPANEQFF. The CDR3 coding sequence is TGTGCCTCCAATCCGGCCAATGAGCAGTTCTTC.

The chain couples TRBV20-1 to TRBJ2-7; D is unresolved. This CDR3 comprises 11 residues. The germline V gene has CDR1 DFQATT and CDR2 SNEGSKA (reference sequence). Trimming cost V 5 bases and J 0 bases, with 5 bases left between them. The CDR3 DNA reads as TGCAGTGCTTCTCTCTCCTACGAGCAGTACTTC. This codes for CSASLSYEQYF.

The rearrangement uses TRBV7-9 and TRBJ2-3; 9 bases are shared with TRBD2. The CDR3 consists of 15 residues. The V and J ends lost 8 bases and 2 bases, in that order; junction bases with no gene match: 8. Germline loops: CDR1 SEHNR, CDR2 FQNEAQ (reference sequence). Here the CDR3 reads CASGAAGGSTDTQYF. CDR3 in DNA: TGTGCCAGCGGGGCGGCGGGGGGGTCCACAGATACGCAGTATTTT.

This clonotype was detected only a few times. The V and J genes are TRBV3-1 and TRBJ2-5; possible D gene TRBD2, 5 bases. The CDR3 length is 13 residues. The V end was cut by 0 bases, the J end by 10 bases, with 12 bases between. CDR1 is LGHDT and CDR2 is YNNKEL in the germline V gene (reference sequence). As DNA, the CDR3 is TGTGCCAGCAGCCAAGATGGGGAGACCCTCCAGTACTTC. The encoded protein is CASSQDGETLQYF.

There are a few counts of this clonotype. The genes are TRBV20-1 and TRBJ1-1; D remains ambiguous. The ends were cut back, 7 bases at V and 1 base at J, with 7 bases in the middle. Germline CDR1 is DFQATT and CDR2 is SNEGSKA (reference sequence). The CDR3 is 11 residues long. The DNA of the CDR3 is TGCAGTGGACGCAGGAACACTGAAGCTTTCTTT. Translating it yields CSGRRNTEAFF.

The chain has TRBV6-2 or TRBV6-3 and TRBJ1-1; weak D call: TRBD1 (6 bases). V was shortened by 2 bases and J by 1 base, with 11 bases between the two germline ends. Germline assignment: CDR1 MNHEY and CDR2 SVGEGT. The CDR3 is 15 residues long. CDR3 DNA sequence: TGTGCCAGCAGTTACCAACGAGGGGGGAACACTGAAGCTTTCTTT. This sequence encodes CASSYQRGGNTEAFF.

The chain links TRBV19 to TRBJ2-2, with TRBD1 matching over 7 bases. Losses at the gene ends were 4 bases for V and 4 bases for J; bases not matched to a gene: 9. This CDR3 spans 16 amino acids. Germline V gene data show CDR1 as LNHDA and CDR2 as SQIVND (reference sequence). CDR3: CASSTHRGSGTGELFF. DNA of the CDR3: TGTGCCAGTAGTACCCACAGGGGTTCGGGCACCGGGGAGCTGTTTTTT. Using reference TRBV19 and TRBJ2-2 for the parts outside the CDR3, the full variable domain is DGGITQSPKYLFRKEGQNVTLSCEQNLNHDAMYWYRQDPGQGLRLIYYSQIVNDFQKGDIAEGYSVSREKKESFPLTVTSAQKNPTAFYLCASSTHRGSGTGELFFGEGSRLTVL.

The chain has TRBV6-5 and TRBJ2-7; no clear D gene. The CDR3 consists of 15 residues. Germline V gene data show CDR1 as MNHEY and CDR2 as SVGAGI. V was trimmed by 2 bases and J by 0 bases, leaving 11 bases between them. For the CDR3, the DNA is TGTGCCAGCAGTTACCTCCTTCCAGACTCCTACGAGCAGTACTTC. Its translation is CASSYLLPDSYEQYF.

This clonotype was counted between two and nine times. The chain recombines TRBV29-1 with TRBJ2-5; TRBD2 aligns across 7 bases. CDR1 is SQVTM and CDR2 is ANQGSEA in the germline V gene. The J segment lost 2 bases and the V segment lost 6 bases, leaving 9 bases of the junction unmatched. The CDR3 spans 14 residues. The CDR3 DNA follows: TGCAGCGTCAAGGGGCGGGGGTGGCAAGAGACCCAGTACTTC. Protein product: CSVKGRGWQETQYF.

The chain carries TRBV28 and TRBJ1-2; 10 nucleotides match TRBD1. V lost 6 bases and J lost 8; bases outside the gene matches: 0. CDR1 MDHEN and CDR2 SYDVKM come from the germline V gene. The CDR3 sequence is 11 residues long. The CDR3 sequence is CASRGQGGYTF. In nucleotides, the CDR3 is TGTGCCAGCAGGGGACAGGGGGGCTACACCTTC.

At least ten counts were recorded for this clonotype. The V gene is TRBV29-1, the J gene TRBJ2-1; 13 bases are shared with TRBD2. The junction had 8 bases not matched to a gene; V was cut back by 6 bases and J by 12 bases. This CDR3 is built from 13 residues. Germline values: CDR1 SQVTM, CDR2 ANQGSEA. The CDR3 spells CSVTGTSGNLQFF. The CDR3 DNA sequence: TGCAGCGTGACCGGGACTAGCGGGAATTTGCAGTTCTTC.

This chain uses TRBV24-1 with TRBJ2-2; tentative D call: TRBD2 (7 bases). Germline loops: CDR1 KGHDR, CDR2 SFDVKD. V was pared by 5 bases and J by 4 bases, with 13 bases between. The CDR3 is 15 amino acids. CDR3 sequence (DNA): TGTGCCACCAGTGGGGGGGGCTTATTCACCGGGGAGCTGTTTTTT. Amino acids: CATSGGGLFTGELFF.

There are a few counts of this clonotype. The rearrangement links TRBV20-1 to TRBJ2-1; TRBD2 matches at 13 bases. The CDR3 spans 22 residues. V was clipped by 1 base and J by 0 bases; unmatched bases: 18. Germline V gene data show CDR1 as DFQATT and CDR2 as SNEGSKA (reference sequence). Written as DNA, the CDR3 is TGCAGTGCTAGAGGAGCCCCAGAACTAGCGGGAGGGCCCCGAAGCTCCTACAATGAGCAGTTCTTC. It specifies CSARGAPELAGGPRSSYNEQFF.

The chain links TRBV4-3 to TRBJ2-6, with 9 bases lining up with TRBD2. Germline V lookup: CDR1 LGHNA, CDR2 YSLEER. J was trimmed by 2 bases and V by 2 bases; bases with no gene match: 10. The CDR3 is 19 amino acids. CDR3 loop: CASSQTAASGVPGANVLTF. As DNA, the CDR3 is TGCGCCAGCAGCCAAACGGCGGCTAGCGGGGTCCCTGGGGCCAACGTCCTGACTTTC.

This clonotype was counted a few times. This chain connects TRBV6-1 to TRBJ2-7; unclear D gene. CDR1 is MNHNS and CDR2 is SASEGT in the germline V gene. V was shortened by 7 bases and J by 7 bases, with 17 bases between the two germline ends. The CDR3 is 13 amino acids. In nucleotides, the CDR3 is TGTGCCAGCACAAGAGCGCCGTGGGATGAGCAGTACTTC. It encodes CASTRAPWDEQYF.

CDR3 DNA sequence: TGTGCCAGCAGTACGGACAGATCGAACACCGGGGAGCTGTTTTTT. Translation gives CASSTDRSNTGELFF. The gene calls are TRBV2 and TRBJ2-2, with a tentative D call TRBD1 (6 bases). The CDR3 has 15 residues. Germline CDR1 and CDR2: SNHLY and FYNNEI. Trimming stripped 5 bases from V and 0 bases from J, with 10 bases between.